This T cell receptor beta chain was sequenced in a study of T-cell memory formation after mild COVID-19. The wider study: TCR clusters largely stayed donor specific.

Study-wide findings and caveats: There was a balanced CD4/CD8 profile in clones contracting day 15 to 85, and later expanders leaned CD4+. There were some responding clones in pre-infection memory, which suggested that cross-reactive memory had joined.

Constant-segment primers and 5'RACE yielded cDNA libraries for TCR alpha and TCR beta, each carrying sample barcodes and UMIs. One entry per CDR3 protein, called by TCRdb with MiXCR from the 5' RACE reads. The sample carries approximately 400,000 distinct CDR3 sequences, about 24% recorded once. At least ten counts were recorded for this clonotype. Its cognate antigen is unknown. This CDR3 is built from 16 residues. V lost 0 bases and J 10 bases, leaving 19 bases between the germline ends. CDR1 is MNHEY and CDR2 is SVGEGT in the germline V gene. The rearrangement links TRBV6-2 or TRBV6-3 to TRBJ2-1, with D perhaps TRBD2 (5 bases). The TCR was taken from an adult woman who had mild COVID-19 (a few samples of this study predate the infection). Cell type and time point are not known. Sequences were obtained from PBMCs or a T cell subset sorted from them (not recorded which). CDR3 sequence: CASSYSLSVRGKEQFF. CDR3 sequence (DNA): TGTGCCAGCAGTTACTCGCTTAGCGTCCGAGGGAAAGAGCAGTTCTTC.